These 15 T cell receptor beta chains came from one sample sequenced in a study of Ad26.COV2.S vaccination and SARS-CoV-2 variants. Libraries were prepared by immunoSEQ multiplex PCR; TCRdb keeps only in-frame clonotypes and omits some of them. Of about 450,000 clones detected, 75% to 90% appear once; the ten largest clones hold roughly 2.5%. Treatment of the sample: approximately 18 received Ad26.COV2.S at low or high dose, single or two shots; a few received placebo; per-sample allocation not given. Sampling took place 63 days after the first vaccine or placebo injection. This sample comprised peripheral blood, obtained in a trial of Ad26.COV2.S vaccine versus placebo. All receptors come from a person aged 18-65 years who received the Ad26.COV2.S COVID-19 vaccine or a placebo.

This sequence joins TRBV3-1 (or the pseudogene TRBV3-2) and TRBJ2-4; D perhaps matches TRBD2 (5 bases). V gave up 4 bases and J gave up 6 bases, with 16 bases separating them. CDR1 is LGHDT and CDR2 is YNNKEL in the germline V gene (reference sequence). The CDR3 length is 15 residues. CDR3 nucleotides: TGTGCCAGCAGCCGATCGGGGTTTAGCTTAAACATTCAGTACTTC. Its translation is CASSRSGFSLNIQYF.

The J gene is TRBJ2-5, the V gene TRBV19, with D possibly matching TRBD2 (5 bases). The CDR3 runs 15 residues. Germline V gene lookup returns CDR1 LNHDA and CDR2 SQIVND (reference sequence). V lost 5 bases and J 0 bases, leaving 13 bases between the germline ends. The DNA of the CDR3 is TGTGCCAGTAGTCTCCACCAAGCGGACCAAGAGACCCAGTACTTC. This sequence encodes CASSLHQADQETQYF.

This clone was found once. The V and J genes are TRBV5-1 and TRBJ1-6, with D possibly TRBD1 on 5 matching bases. The V and J ends lost 0 bases and 10 bases respectively, with 11 bases between them. CDR1 and CDR2 from the germline V gene are SGHRS and YFSETQ. This CDR3 comprises 14 residues. This chain's CDR3 is CASSLAQGHSPLHF. In DNA, the CDR3 is TGCGCCAGCAGCTTGGCCCAGGGCCACTCACCCCTCCACTTT.

V usage is TRBV4-2 and J usage is TRBJ2-3, with D maybe TRBD1 (6 bases). CDR3 size: 13 residues. CDR1 LGHNA and CDR2 YNFKEQ come from the germline V gene. V shed 0 bases and J shed 6 bases, with 7 bases lying between them. CDR3 sequence: CASSQEGGDTQYF. As DNA, the CDR3 is TGTGCCAGCAGCCAAGAAGGGGGTGATACGCAGTATTTT.

The chain is built from TRBV10-3 and TRBJ2-7; 11 bases are a match to TRBD2. With 3 bases clipped from V and 3 bases from J, the junction kept 4 bases outside the gene matches. This CDR3 has 15 residues. Germline V gene sequence: CDR1 ENHRY, CDR2 SYGVKD. CDR3 sequence: CAISDPTSGNYEQYV. The CDR3 DNA reads as TGTGCCATCAGTGACCCGACTAGCGGGAACTACGAGCAGTACGTC.

In its sample, this clone was seen once. The chain has TRBV28 and TRBJ1-2; 7 nucleotides line up with TRBD1. With V trimmed by 8 bases and J by 4 bases, 7 bases remained unmatched. Per germline, CDR1 MDHEN and CDR2 SYDVKM. The CDR3 contains 13 residues. In DNA, the CDR3 is TGTGCCAGCCGGGCAGGGGGGGCCTATGGCTACACCTTC. This gives the protein CASRAGGAYGYTF.

J is TRBJ2-3 and V is TRBV5-1; no firm D call. Trimming stripped 0 bases from V and 2 bases from J, with 7 bases between. CDR1 SGHRS and CDR2 YFSETQ come from the germline V gene. The CDR3 runs 14 residues. CDR3 protein: CASSLDLHTDTQYF. The CDR3 region has the DNA TGCGCCAGCAGCTTGGATCTTCACACAGATACGCAGTATTTT.

The V and J genes are TRBV6-2 or TRBV6-3 and TRBJ2-6; D not certain. Per germline, CDR1 MNHEY and CDR2 SVGEGT. The ends were cut back, 0 bases at V and 0 bases at J, with 15 bases in the middle. The CDR3 covers 19 residues. CDR3 in amino acids: CASSYSLQLVRSGANVLTF. The CDR3 nucleotides are TGTGCCAGCAGTTACTCCCTTCAGTTAGTCCGCTCTGGGGCCAACGTCCTGACTTTC.

The rearrangement joins TRBV4-3 to TRBJ1-6; D not certain. Germline V gives CDR1 LGHNA, CDR2 YSLEER. Trimming took 4 bases from V and 7 from J, leaving 8 bases between them. The CDR3 is 13 residues long. Written as DNA, the CDR3 is TGCGCCAGCAGCCCAGACACAAATTCACCCCTCCACTTT. Its protein product is CASSPDTNSPLHF.

The chain links TRBV27 to TRBJ2-7; D remains ambiguous. Germline V lookup: CDR1 MNHEY, CDR2 SMNVEV (reference sequence). CDR3 length: 15 amino acids. V was clipped by 7 bases and J by 3 bases, with 19 bases between them. The CDR3 bases are TGTGCCAGCACCCCTTACTCAACCCCCAGCTACGAGCAGTACTTC. It translates to CASTPYSTPSYEQYF.

This sequence joins TRBV5-4 and TRBJ2-3, with TRBD2 as a possible D gene (6 bases). Germline V lookup: CDR1 SGHNT, CDR2 YYREEE (reference sequence). The CDR3 has 17 residues. V dropped 1 base and J dropped 3 bases, with 18 bases sitting between them. The CDR3 coding sequence is TGTGCCAGCAGCTTGTGGGGGGTTTATAATCTAACAGATACGCAGTATTTT. It is translated as CASSLWGVYNLTDTQYF.

To note about this clone: It is likely a read error, because the conserved phenylalanine at the end of the CDR3 is missing. The limits of the CDR3 on the DNA are not certain, so only TCRdb's listed CDR3 is given. The gene calls are TRBV4-2 and TRBJ2-7; the D segment call TRBD2 is taken from the table without a DNA check. A total of 9 residues make up the CDR3, ends included. Germline V gene data show CDR1 as LGHNA and CDR2 as YNFKEQ. CDR3 sequence: CATWRTASS.

The chain joins TRBV15 to TRBJ1-5; D is perhaps TRBD1 (5 bases). The CDR3 totals 12 residues. V was clipped by 5 bases and J by 11 bases, with 13 bases between them. Germline CDR1 reads LNHNV; CDR2 reads YYDKDF (reference sequence). The CDR3 protein is CATSETGTSQHF. DNA for the CDR3: TGTGCCACCAGCGAAACCGGGACGTCCCAGCATTTT.

The rearrangement links TRBV6-2 or TRBV6-3 to TRBJ2-7; D is ambiguous. The CDR3 runs 12 residues. V lost 2 bases and J 12 bases, leaving 14 bases between the germline ends. Germline CDR1 and CDR2: MNHEY and SVGEGT. The DNA of the CDR3 is TGTGCCAGCAGTTACGGAGAGTCCGCGCCGTACGTC. Its translation is CASSYGESAPYV.

V and J are TRBV30 and TRBJ2-2; D remains ambiguous. The length of the CDR3 is 14 residues. Looked up from germline, CDR1 is GTSNPN and CDR2 is SVGIG (reference sequence). The CDR3 nucleotides are TGTGGCCAGCTCGTTAACTCGAACACCGGGGAGCTGTTTTTT. As protein: CGQLVNSNTGELFF.